Following are 7 T cell receptor beta chains from one sample sequenced in a study of T cells after yellow fever vaccination. TCRdb called the 5' RACE reads again in MiXCR, with one record for every CDR3 protein. The repertoire holds some 400,000 distinct CDR3 sequences, with around 6.4% as singletons. The sample in question was PBMCs, obtained 5 days after the yellow fever booster vaccination. The receptors were gathered from a young man who received the YFV17D yellow fever vaccine.

This clonotype appeared many times. The chain joins TRBV12-3 or TRBV12-4 to TRBJ2-4; D not resolved. The CDR3 sequence is 13 residues long. Between the trimmed V and J ends, which lost 5 bases and 4 bases, there was a span of 9 bases. The CDR3 here is CASSPGVKNIQYF. The CDR3 DNA is TGTGCCAGCAGTCCTGGTGTGAAAAACATTCAGTACTTC.

This clonotype was counted at least ten times. The chain employs TRBV9 and TRBJ2-1; 7 nucleotides match TRBD2. The CDR3 totals 14 residues. Germline V gene data show CDR1 as SGDLS and CDR2 as YYNGEE. The ends lost 0 bases at V and 12 bases at J; junction bases unmatched: 9. The CDR3 sequence: CASSVGPAGRGQFF. CDR3 sequence (DNA): TGTGCCAGCAGCGTAGGCCCAGCGGGAAGGGGGCAGTTCTTC.

The chain couples TRBV19 to TRBJ2-2; maybe TRBD1 (5 bases). Germline loops: CDR1 LNHDA, CDR2 SQIVND (reference sequence). V was shortened by 4 bases and J by 6 bases, with 9 bases between the two germline ends. The CDR3 has 13 amino acids. This chain's CDR3 is CASSTGAAGELFF. The CDR3 DNA reads TGTGCCAGTAGTACTGGGGCGGCCGGGGAGCTGTTTTTT. The full variable domain, in which reference TRBV19 and TRBJ2-2 provide the parts outside the CDR3, is DGGITQSPKYLFRKEGQNVTLSCEQNLNHDAMYWYRQDPGQGLRLIYYSQIVNDFQKGDIAEGYSVSREKKESFPLTVTSAQKNPTAFYLCASSTGAAGELFFGEGSRLTVL.

This clonotype was seen many times. This chain connects TRBV12-3 or TRBV12-4 to TRBJ2-7, with D perhaps TRBD2 (6 bases). The ends were cut back, 5 bases at V and 4 bases at J, with 18 bases in the middle. This CDR3 spans 15 amino acids. CDR3 residues: CASSAMGSGPYEQYF. The CDR3 nucleotides are TGTGCCAGCAGTGCGATGGGTAGCGGCCCTTACGAGCAGTACTTC.

This clonotype has a count of ten or more. The chain is built from TRBV24-1 and TRBJ2-3; no definite D call. Trimming left V 4 bases short and J 2 bases short, with 6 bases between. Germline CDR1 and CDR2: KGHDR and SFDVKD. The CDR3 runs to 13 residues. This CDR3 is CATSEPPTDTQYF. In nucleotides, the CDR3 is TGTGCCACCAGTGAACCACCCACAGATACGCAGTATTTT.

This clonotype was detected only a few times. The chain uses TRBV29-1 and TRBJ2-2; D unresolved. The CDR3 sequence is 12 residues long. The V gene lost 6 bases and the J gene lost 7 bases, with 12 bases spanning the gap. CDR1 is SQVTM, CDR2 ANQGSEA, per germline. The CDR3 protein is CSVQPPGGELFF. CDR3 nucleotide sequence: TGCAGCGTCCAACCCCCTGGCGGGGAGCTGTTTTTT.

This sequence joins TRBV5-5 and TRBJ2-7; TRBD2 aligns across 9 bases. The CDR3 runs 16 residues. V dropped 4 bases and J dropped 1; count of bases not matched to a gene: 9. Per germline, CDR1 SGHKS and CDR2 YYEKEE (reference sequence). The DNA of the CDR3 is TGTGCCAGCAGCGCCTCGATAGCGGGAGTGTCCTACGAGCAGTACTTC. This codes for CASSASIAGVSYEQYF.